Listed below are T cell receptor beta chains from one sample, sequenced in a study of blood T cell repertoires in COVID-19. Assay: immunoSEQ multiplex PCR; the TCRdb copy retains only in-frame clones and omits some. In the table there are about 150,000 clones, roughly 84% of which are singletons. Specimen: peripheral blood. The source is a woman between 45 and 65 years old in a cohort sampled during active or convalescent COVID-19. Both conserved end residues are part of each CDR3. Each record gives: clone size, J gene, V gene, D gene, CDR3 DNA, CDR3 protein. The D gene is left open where the match is weak. The size field is filled for only some rows; it gives once, few, many or a size class.

clone size: NA
J gene: TRBJ2-7
V gene: TRBV4-3
D gene: NA
CDR3 DNA: TGCGCCAGCAGCCAAGATCAGGGGCTCAGGGGGCAGTACTTC
CDR3 protein: CASSQDQGLRGQYF

clone size: NA
J gene: TRBJ1-1
V gene: TRBV6-5
D gene: TRBD1
CDR3 DNA: TGTGCCAGCAGTTTAACCGGGACAGCTGAAGCTTTCTTT
CDR3 protein: CASSLTGTAEAFF

clone size: NA
J gene: TRBJ1-2
V gene: TRBV7-2
D gene: TRBD1
CDR3 DNA: TGTGCCAGCAGATTCGGGACAGCGCCTAGCTATGGCTACACCTTC
CDR3 protein: CASRFGTAPSYGYTF

clone size: once
J gene: TRBJ1-3
V gene: TRBV7-9
D gene: NA
CDR3 DNA: TGTGCCAGCAGCTTAGCGCGGAGGAGCTCTGGAAACACCATATATTTT
CDR3 protein: CASSLARRSSGNTIYF

clone size: NA
J gene: TRBJ2-2
V gene: TRBV6-4
D gene: NA
CDR3 DNA: TGTGCCACCTGGACAGACATCAAGAACACCGGGGAGCTGTTTTTT
CDR3 protein: CATWTDIKNTGELFF

clone size: NA
J gene: TRBJ1-1
V gene: TRBV6-5
D gene: NA
CDR3 DNA: TGTGCCAGCGCAGGGCACACTGAAGCTTTCTTT
CDR3 protein: CASAGHTEAFF

clone size: NA
J gene: TRBJ1-2
V gene: TRBV7-3
D gene: TRBD1
CDR3 DNA: TGTGCCAGCAGCTTAACCGACAGGGAGGACGGCTACACCTTC
CDR3 protein: CASSLTDREDGYTF

clone size: NA
J gene: TRBJ1-2
V gene: TRBV30
D gene: NA
CDR3 DNA: TGTGCCTGGAGTATCCAGCCGGGACTGAACTATGGCTACACCTTC
CDR3 protein: CAWSIQPGLNYGYTF

clone size: NA
J gene: TRBJ2-5
V gene: TRBV6-5
D gene: NA
CDR3 DNA: TGTGCCAGCAGTTACTCGAAACTCGGGGGAGAGACCCAGTACTTC
CDR3 protein: CASSYSKLGGETQYF

clone size: NA
J gene: TRBJ2-1
V gene: TRBV29-1
D gene: NA
CDR3 DNA: TGCAGCGGCCAGACAGACTTAGAGCAGTTCTTC
CDR3 protein: CSGQTDLEQFF

clone size: NA
J gene: TRBJ2-1
V gene: TRBV15
D gene: NA
CDR3 DNA: TGTGCCACCAGCAGAGATCAATATTCCAGGAATGAGCAGTTCTTC
CDR3 protein: CATSRDQYSRNEQFF

clone size: NA
J gene: TRBJ1-4
V gene: TRBV7-9
D gene: TRBD1
CDR3 DNA: TGTGCCAGCAGCTTAGCGGTGGGACAGGCAAATGAAAAACTGTTTTTT
CDR3 protein: CASSLAVGQANEKLFF

clone size: once
J gene: TRBJ2-7
V gene: TRBV12-3/TRBV12-4
D gene: NA
CDR3 DNA: TGTGCCAGCAGTAGGACAACATACGAGCAGTACTTC
CDR3 protein: CASSRTTYEQYF

clone size: NA
J gene: TRBJ1-2
V gene: TRBV2
D gene: TRBD1
CDR3 DNA: TGTGCCAGCAGACCAGGGGGCGAGAGCTATGGCTACACCTTC
CDR3 protein: CASRPGGESYGYTF

clone size: NA
J gene: TRBJ1-2
V gene: TRBV6-2/TRBV6-3
D gene: NA
CDR3 DNA: TGTGCCAGCAGTTATACGGCAGGTCCCAACTATGGCTACACCTTC
CDR3 protein: CASSYTAGPNYGYTF

clone size: NA
J gene: TRBJ1-2
V gene: TRBV10-3
D gene: TRBD1
CDR3 DNA: TGTGCCATCCGTCCGGACAGGGAGGATGGCTACACCTTC
CDR3 protein: CAIRPDREDGYTF

clone size: NA
J gene: TRBJ2-3
V gene: TRBV23-1
D gene: NA
CDR3 DNA: TGCGCCAGCCCCCAGAACACAGATACGCAGTATTTT
CDR3 protein: CASPQNTDTQYF

clone size: NA
J gene: TRBJ2-7
V gene: TRBV19
D gene: NA
CDR3 DNA: TGTGCCAGTAGTATGGGCTTCGTACAGGGAAGGCAGTACTTC
CDR3 protein: CASSMGFVQGRQYF

clone size: NA
J gene: TRBJ1-5
V gene: TRBV30
D gene: TRBD1
CDR3 DNA: TGTGCCTGGAGTGTTCGCGGGACAGGGGCGAATCAGCCCCAGCATTTT
CDR3 protein: CAWSVRGTGANQPQHF

clone size: NA
J gene: TRBJ2-5
V gene: TRBV12-3/TRBV12-4
D gene: NA
CDR3 DNA: TGTGCCAGCAGGCGGACTGTACAAGAGACCCAGTACTTC
CDR3 protein: CASRRTVQETQYF

clone size: NA
J gene: TRBJ1-4
V gene: TRBV19
D gene: NA
CDR3 DNA: TGTGCCAGTAGTATATTTCCCTTCGGTGCAGGGGAGGGTGAAAAACTGTTTTTT
CDR3 protein: CASSIFPFGAGEGEKLFF

clone size: NA
J gene: TRBJ2-3
V gene: TRBV20-1
D gene: TRBD2
CDR3 DNA: TGCAGTGCTAGTGAACGGGGGGGCTTGGCAGATACGCAGTATTTT
CDR3 protein: CSASERGGLADTQYF

clone size: NA
J gene: TRBJ2-7
V gene: TRBV4-3
D gene: NA
CDR3 DNA: TGCGCCAGCAGCCAAGTCACAGGGACCTACGAGCAGTACTTC
CDR3 protein: CASSQVTGTYEQYF

clone size: NA
J gene: TRBJ2-1
V gene: TRBV5-8
D gene: TRBD2
CDR3 DNA: TGTGCCAGCCGACTAGCGGGGGGGCTCTCCTACAATGAGCAGTTCTTC
CDR3 protein: CASRLAGGLSYNEQFF

clone size: NA
J gene: TRBJ1-5
V gene: TRBV30
D gene: NA
CDR3 DNA: TGTGCCTGGAGTGGCGACAGTTACAATCAGCCCCAGCATTTT
CDR3 protein: CAWSGDSYNQPQHF

clone size: NA
J gene: TRBJ1-6
V gene: TRBV11-2
D gene: TRBD1
CDR3 DNA: TGTGCCAGCAGCTTCCTGACAGGGATGGATTCACCCCTCCACTTT
CDR3 protein: CASSFLTGMDSPLHF

clone size: NA
J gene: TRBJ2-3
V gene: TRBV27
D gene: TRBD1
CDR3 DNA: TGTGCCAGCAGGGGCCCGTGGGGACAGGCAAAAACGGATACGCAGTATTTT
CDR3 protein: CASRGPWGQAKTDTQYF

clone size: NA
J gene: TRBJ2-3
V gene: TRBV27
D gene: TRBD2
CDR3 DNA: TGTGCCAGCAGTTTCGCGGGGGGGCTGGATACGCAGTATTTT
CDR3 protein: CASSFAGGLDTQYF

clone size: NA
J gene: TRBJ2-2
V gene: TRBV3-1/TRBV3-2
D gene: NA
CDR3 DNA: TGTGCCAGCAGCTATCTAACGGGACAAGACACCGGGGAGCTGTTTTTT
CDR3 protein: CASSYLTGQDTGELFF

clone size: once
J gene: TRBJ2-2
V gene: TRBV18
D gene: NA
CDR3 DNA: TGTGCCAGCTCACCTCGGCGGCAGAACACCGGGGAGCTGTTTTTT
CDR3 protein: CASSPRRQNTGELFF

clone size: NA
J gene: TRBJ2-1
V gene: TRBV27
D gene: NA
CDR3 DNA: TGTGCCAGCATCAAAAAATCGGCTAGCGTCATGACCTATGAGCAGTTCTTC
CDR3 protein: CASIKKSASVMTYEQFF

clone size: NA
J gene: TRBJ2-1
V gene: TRBV7-9
D gene: NA
CDR3 DNA: TGTGCCAGCAGCCCCCCCCTCATGGGGGGAGGCCCGAATGAGCAGTTCTTC
CDR3 protein: CASSPPLMGGGPNEQFF